This T cell receptor (beta chain) was retrieved from a study of T cells in Graves' hyperthyroidism and ophthalmopathy. This clonotype was seen at least ten times. Trimming took off 0 bases at V and 4 bases at J, with 11 bases between the two ends. CDR1 is SGHRS and CDR2 is YFSETQ in the germline V gene. This CDR3 spans 15 amino acids. Amplification yielded TCR beta CDR3 regions, with RNA transcripts as the source. First-round RT-PCR of the TCR CDR3 relied on the HTBI primer set. TCRdb reprocessed the multiplex PCR reads via MiXCR and lists one record per CDR3 protein. In the table there are roughly 500,000 distinct CDR3 sequences, 40% to 55% of which are singletons.

Sequenced sample: peripheral blood or thyroid tissue (not recorded which). V gene TRBV5-1 combines with J gene TRBJ1-5, with D unresolved. The TCR comes from an adult woman with Graves' disease, either hyperthyroidism or ophthalmopathy (not recorded which). The CDR3 DNA reads as TGCGCCAGCAGCTTGGATGGGATGGTGAATCAGCCCCAGCATTTT. Its protein product is CASSLDGMVNQPQHF.